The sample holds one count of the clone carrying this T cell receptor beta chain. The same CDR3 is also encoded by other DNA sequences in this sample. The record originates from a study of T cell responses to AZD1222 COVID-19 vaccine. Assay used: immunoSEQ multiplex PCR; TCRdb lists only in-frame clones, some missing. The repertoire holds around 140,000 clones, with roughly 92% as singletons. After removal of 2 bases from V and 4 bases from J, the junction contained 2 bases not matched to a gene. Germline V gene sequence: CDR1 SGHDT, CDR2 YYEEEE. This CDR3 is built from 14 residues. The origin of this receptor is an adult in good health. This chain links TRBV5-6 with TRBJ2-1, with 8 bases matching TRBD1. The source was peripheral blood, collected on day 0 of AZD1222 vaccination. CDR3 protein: CASSLGQGYNEQFF. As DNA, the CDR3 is TGTGCCAGCAGCTTAGGACAGGGTTACAATGAGCAGTTCTTC.